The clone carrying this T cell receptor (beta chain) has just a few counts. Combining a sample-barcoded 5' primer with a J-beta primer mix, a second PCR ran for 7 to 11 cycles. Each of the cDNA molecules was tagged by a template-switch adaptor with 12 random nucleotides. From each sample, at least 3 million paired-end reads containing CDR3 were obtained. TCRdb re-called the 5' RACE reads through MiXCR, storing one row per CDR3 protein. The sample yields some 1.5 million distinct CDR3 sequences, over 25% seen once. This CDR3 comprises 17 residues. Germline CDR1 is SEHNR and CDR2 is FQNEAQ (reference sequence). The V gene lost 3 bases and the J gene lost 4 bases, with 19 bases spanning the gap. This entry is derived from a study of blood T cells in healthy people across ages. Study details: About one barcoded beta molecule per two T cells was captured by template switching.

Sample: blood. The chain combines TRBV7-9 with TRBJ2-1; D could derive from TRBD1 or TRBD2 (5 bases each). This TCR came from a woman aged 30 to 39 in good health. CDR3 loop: CASSFSRVREGYNEQFF. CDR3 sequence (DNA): TGTGCCAGCAGCTTTTCCAGGGTCCGGGAAGGGTACAATGAGCAGTTCTTC. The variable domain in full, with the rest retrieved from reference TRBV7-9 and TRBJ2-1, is DTGVSQNPRHKITKRGQNVTFRCDPISEHNRLYWYRQTLGQGPEFLTYFQNEAQLEKSRLLSDRFSAERPKGSFSTLEIQRTEQGDSAMYLCASSFSRVREGYNEQFFGPGTRLTVL.